The 4 T cell receptor beta chains below come from one sample, sequenced in a study of a mutant IDH1 vaccine in newly diagnosed glioma. The time point here: baseline, week 1 (first vaccination visit). Treatment given: pre-vaccination baseline after standard-of-care therapy. TCRdb's copy holds only in-frame clones and misses some; the assay was immunoSEQ multiplex PCR. The table lists over 80,000 clones, around 90% of them singletons. The sample was PBMCs, taken from a glioma patient treated with radiotherapy, temozolomide or both. These receptors were collected from a woman in her fifties or sixties with glioma.

The J gene is TRBJ2-2, the V gene TRBV5-1; 9 positions match TRBD2. The CDR3 contains 13 residues. Germline loops: CDR1 SGHRS, CDR2 YFSETQ. Trimming took 4 bases from V and 6 from J; bases not matched to a gene: 1. The CDR3 nucleotides are TGCGCCAGCAGCGGGACTAGCCCCGGGGAGCTGTTTTTT. This encodes CASSGTSPGELFF. The variable domain in full, completed from reference TRBV5-1 and TRBJ2-2, reads KAGVTQTPRYLIKTRGQQVTLSCSPISGHRSVSWYQQTPGQGLQFLFEYFSETQRNKGNFPGRFSGRQFSNSRSEMNVSTLELGDSALYLCASSGTSPGELFFGEGSRLTVL.

This chain uses TRBV28 with TRBJ2-5; D may match TRBD1 or TRBD2 (5 bases each). The length of the CDR3 is 13 residues. Deletions cut 3 bases from V and 5 bases from J, with 10 bases between. Germline V lookup: CDR1 MDHEN, CDR2 SYDVKM. Written as DNA, the CDR3 is TGTGCCAGCAGTTTGGGCAGGGAGGAGACCCAGTACTTC. Protein product: CASSLGREETQYF.

The V gene is TRBV4-1, the J gene TRBJ2-2, with D tentatively TRBD1 (5 bases). V lost 1 base and J lost 9, with 12 bases in between. The CDR3 totals 14 residues. Germline assignment: CDR1 MGHRA and CDR2 YSYEKL. The CDR3 DNA is TGCGCCAGCAGCCAAGGGGGTGGACATTGGGAGCTGTTTTTT. It encodes CASSQGGGHWELFF.

This chain connects TRBV7-9 to TRBJ1-3, with D unresolved. With 5 bases removed from V and 4 bases from J, the gap between germline ends came to 12 bases. The germline CDR1 and CDR2 sequences are SEHNR and FQNEAQ (reference sequence). This CDR3 spans 14 amino acids. Here the CDR3 reads CASSQLLVGNTIYF. The CDR3 DNA reads as TGTGCCAGCAGCCAACTGCTGGTGGGAAACACCATATATTTT.